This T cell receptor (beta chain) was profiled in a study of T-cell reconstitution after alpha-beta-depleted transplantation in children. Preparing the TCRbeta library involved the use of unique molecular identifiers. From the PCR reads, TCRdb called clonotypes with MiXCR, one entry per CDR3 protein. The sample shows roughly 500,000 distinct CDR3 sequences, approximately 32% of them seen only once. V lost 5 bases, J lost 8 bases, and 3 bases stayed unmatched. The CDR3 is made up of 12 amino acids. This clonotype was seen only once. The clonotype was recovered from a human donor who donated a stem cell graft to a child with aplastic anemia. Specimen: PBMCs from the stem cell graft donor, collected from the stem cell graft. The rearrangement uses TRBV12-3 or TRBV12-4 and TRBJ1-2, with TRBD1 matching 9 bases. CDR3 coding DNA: TGTGCCAGCAGTACAGGGGGCTGGGGCTACACCTTC. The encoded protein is CASSTGGWGYTF.